This T cell receptor beta chain was recovered during a study of CD8 T cells in Susac syndrome. Whole-study results and caveats: The authors acknowledged that the study's TCR sequencing and HLA analysis involved relatively few individuals.

With regard to this clonotype: Its antigen is still unknown.

Germline V CDR1 and CDR2: SQVTM, ANQGSEA. The junction had 7 bases not matched to a gene; V was cut back by 6 bases and J by 5 bases. This CDR3 is built from 13 residues. Sequencing of TCR beta was performed on blood CD8+ T cells and on blood CD4+ T cells. Random hexamers primed reverse transcription of roughly 0.5 to 1 ug RNA. TCRdb recomputed calls from the immunoSEQ multiplex PCR reads with MiXCR, one row per CDR3 protein. The sample has roughly 130,000 distinct CDR3 sequences, 90% to 95% seen once. The sequence was obtained from a human donor in good health. The V gene is TRBV29-1, the J gene TRBJ2-5, with 9 bases identical to TRBD1. Input material: CD4+ T cells from PBMCs. This CDR3 is CSVNRGPGETQYF. The CDR3 bases are TGCAGCGTGAACAGGGGGCCGGGGGAGACCCAGTACTTC.